This T cell receptor (beta chain) emerged from a study of blood T cell repertoires in COVID-19. Looking at the study overall: COVID-19 samples collected from the United States, Italy and Spain covered acute and convalescent phases. Nucleic acid was either cDNA or gDNA, and it came from T cells, B-cell-depleted T cells, or PBMCs.

The ends were cut back, 2 bases at V and 7 bases at J, with 6 bases in the middle. The germline V gene has CDR1 SGHDT and CDR2 YYEEEE. CDR3 size: 11 residues. This clone showed up just once. Authors' analysis steps: Researchers report that nucleated cell counts were estimated from reference gene primer amplification. Produced via immunoSEQ multiplex PCR; TCRdb's table is partial and in-frame only. The V and J calls and the clone size are those of that table, but D and trimming were determined from the DNA. Altogether 150,000 to 200,000 clones are present, approximately 80% being singletons, with the ten largest covering about 5%.

This sequence originates from a man aged 65-85 years who had been exposed to COVID-19. Sequencing was done on a sample of PBMCs or T cells enriched from blood (not recorded which). This chain links TRBV5-6 with TRBJ1-2; D unresolved. The CDR3 DNA sequence: TGTGCCAGCAGCTTACGGTTTGGCTACACCTTC. Protein: CASSLRFGYTF.